One and the same sample provided the 20 T cell receptor beta chains below, sequenced in a study of cytomegalovirus exposure and HLA in healthy donors. Primers included in the PCR were 60 Vbeta and 13 Jbeta primers. TCRdb's copy holds only in-frame clones and misses some; the assay was immunoSEQ multiplex PCR. The top ten hold 6.5% of the sample, which has over 150,000 clones, more than 75% seen once. The material sequenced was PBMCs. The receptors stem from a woman aged 50 to 60 in good health and CMV-seropositive.

The CDR3: CAITEEGDTQYF. For the CDR3, the DNA is TGTGCCATCACGGAGGAAGGAGATACGCAGTATTTT. The rearrangement uses TRBV10-3 and TRBJ2-3; D might be TRBD2 (5 bases). The CDR3 loop spans 12 amino acids. Trimming cost V 7 bases and J 5 bases, with 10 bases left between them. Germline CDR1 and CDR2: ENHRY and SYGVKD.

The chain recombines TRBV25-1 with TRBJ1-1; D may be TRBD1 (6 bases). The CDR3 sequence is 14 residues long. V lost 8 bases, J lost 1 base, and 14 bases lay in between. The germline gives CDR1 MGHDK, CDR2 SYGVNS. The DNA for the CDR3 is TGTGCCAGCGGCCAGAGGGGGGGGAACACTGAAGCTTTCTTT. Translation gives CASGQRGGNTEAFF.

V and J are TRBV28 and TRBJ1-3, with D possibly TRBD1 on 6 matching bases. This CDR3 region has 14 residues. Deletions cut 3 bases from V and 4 bases from J, with 10 bases between. The germline CDR1 and CDR2 sequences are MDHEN and SYDVKM. Here the CDR3 DNA reads TGTGCCAGCAGTTTGTCAGGGGCCGGAAACACCATATATTTT. Amino acids: CASSLSGAGNTIYF. The entire variable domain, with the rest obtained from reference TRBV28 and TRBJ1-3, is as follows: DVKVTQSSRYLVKRTGEKVFLECVQDMDHENMFWYRQDPGLGLRLIYFSYDVKMKEKGDIPEGYSVSREKKERFSLILESASTNQTSMYLCASSLSGAGNTIYFGEGSWLTVV.

The V call is TRBV6-5, the J call TRBJ1-2; TRBD1 matches at 9 bases. The CDR3 runs 13 residues. Germline values: CDR1 MNHEY, CDR2 SVGAGI. The trim removed 7 bases at V and 8 bases at J, leaving 8 bases unmatched. The CDR3 is CASTQGQGGGYTF. The CDR3, as DNA: TGTGCCAGCACCCAGGGACAGGGTGGAGGCTACACCTTC.

This sequence joins TRBV4-1 and TRBJ2-5; 8 bases map to TRBD1. Germline-derived CDR1 and CDR2 are MGHRA and YSYEKL. CDR3 length: 17 amino acids. V trimming: 4 bases; J trimming: 4 bases; junction bases outside the gene matches: 14. The DNA for the CDR3 is TGCGCCAGCAGCCCCTTTAAGGGGACAGGAGGAGGAGAGACCCAGTACTTC. This gives the protein CASSPFKGTGGGETQYF.

V and J are TRBV7-9 and TRBJ2-7, with 11 bases fitting TRBD1. The CDR3 is 14 amino acids. CDR1 and CDR2 from the germline V gene are SEHNR and FQNEAQ (reference sequence). V was clipped by 5 bases and J by 1 base; unmatched bases: 1. The CDR3 DNA follows: TGTGCCAGCAGCGGACAGGGGGCGTCCTACGAGCAGTACTTC. Its translation: CASSGQGASYEQYF. Together with reference TRBV7-9 and TRBJ2-7, the CDR3 gives the full variable domain: DTGVSQNPRHKITKRGQNVTFRCDPISEHNRLYWYRQTLGQGPEFLTYFQNEAQLEKSRLLSDRFSAERPKGSFSTLEIQRTEQGDSAMYLCASSGQGASYEQYFGPGTRLTVT.

This clone was detected only once. The chain joins TRBV28 to TRBJ1-3; 11 bases map to TRBD1. The germline gives CDR1 MDHEN, CDR2 SYDVKM. The CDR3 sequence is 16 residues long. J gave up 3 bases and V 3 bases, and 4 bases lay outside the gene matches. CDR3 sequence reads: CASSFRTGGSGNTIYF. In DNA form, the CDR3 reads TGTGCCAGCAGTTTCCGGACAGGGGGCAGTGGAAACACCATATATTTT.

The V and J genes are TRBV5-4 and TRBJ2-5; tentatively, D is TRBD1 (5 bases). This CDR3 spans 13 amino acids. With 6 bases removed from V and 4 bases from J, the gap between germline ends came to 13 bases. Per germline, CDR1 SGHNT and CDR2 YYREEE (reference sequence). DNA for the CDR3: TGTGCCAGCACCTTAAGGGGTAGAGAGACCCAGTACTTC. Translation: CASTLRGRETQYF.

This clone turned up a few times. A junction boundary mismatches the germline segment, possibly from a read error. This sequence joins TRBV19 and TRBJ2-6; possibly TRBD1 for D (6 bases). This CDR3 has 16 residues. CDR1 is LNHDA and CDR2 is SQIVND in the germline V gene (reference sequence). CDR3 sequence: CASSADRSSGANGLTF. Here the CDR3 DNA reads TGTGCCAGTAGTGCCGACAGGAGCTCAGGGGCCAACGGCCTGACTTTC.

This rearrangement joins TRBV7-2 to TRBJ1-6, with D unclear. The CDR3 extends over 18 amino acids. Germline V lookup: CDR1 SGHTA, CDR2 FQGNSA. Trimming took off 1 base at V and 3 bases at J, with 16 bases between the two ends. DNA for the CDR3: TGTGCCAGCAGCTTAGATCTTCCCCCGGTCCGCTATAATTCACCCCTCCACTTT. This encodes CASSLDLPPVRYNSPLHF. The complete variable domain, with remaining parts taken from reference TRBV7-2 and TRBJ1-6, reads GAGVSQSPSNKVTEKGKDVELRCDPISGHTALYWYRQSLGQGLEFLIYFQGNSAPDKSGLPSDRFSAERTGGSVSTLTIQRTQQEDSAVYLCASSLDLPPVRYNSPLHFGNGTRLTVT.

A few counts support this clone. This rearrangement joins TRBV2 to TRBJ2-5, with a possible D match to TRBD1 (6 bases). CDR1 is SNHLY, CDR2 FYNNEI, per germline. The CDR3 runs to 14 residues. Trimming pared 5 bases from V and 2 bases from J, leaving 12 bases between. The CDR3 coding sequence is TGTGCCAGCAGTATACAGGGCAAACAAGAGACCCAGTACTTC. The encoded protein is CASSIQGKQETQYF.

The chain links TRBV5-4 to TRBJ1-1; 7 bases line up with TRBD1. The length of the CDR3 is 20 residues. Looked up from germline, CDR1 is SGHNT and CDR2 is YYREEE (reference sequence). J was trimmed by 2 bases and V by 0 bases; bases with no gene match: 19. CDR3 sequence reads: CASSLATATGRQLVNTEAFF. Written as DNA, the CDR3 is TGTGCCAGCAGCTTGGCTACGGCGACAGGGCGGCAGTTAGTTAACACTGAAGCTTTCTTT.

The chain joins TRBV7-2 to TRBJ1-1; D is ambiguous. V was clipped by 5 bases and J by 9 bases, with 16 bases between them. This CDR3 region has 13 residues. Germline assignment: CDR1 SGHTA and CDR2 FQGNSA. CDR3 in amino acids: CASSPSGGIKAFF. In nucleotides, the CDR3 is TGTGCCAGCAGCCCCTCTGGAGGCATAAAAGCTTTCTTT.

The rearrangement joins TRBV5-8 to TRBJ2-2, with 8 bases matching TRBD1. Unmatched junction bases numbered 15, after V lost 4 bases and J lost 7 bases. Germline V CDR1 and CDR2: SGHTS, YDEGEE. This CDR3 has 17 residues. CDR3 DNA sequence: TGTGCCAGCAGCCCACCGGACAGGGATCTGTTCGGCGGGGAGCTGTTTTTT. It translates to CASSPPDRDLFGGELFF.

About this clone itself: The junction departs from the called germline gene at one end, perhaps through a read error. The chain employs TRBV28 and TRBJ2-7; 10 nucleotides align to TRBD2. The CDR3 contains 12 residues. Looked up from germline, CDR1 is MDHEN and CDR2 is SYDVKM. The CDR3 region has the DNA TGTGCCAGCAGCGAAACTAGCGGGGTAGCCTCCTTC. Protein sequence: CASSETSGVASF.

V usage is TRBV6-1 and J usage is TRBJ2-1, with TRBD2 matching over 10 bases. This CDR3 is built from 15 residues. V lost 10 bases and J lost 3; bases outside the gene matches: 9. The germline V gene encodes CDR1 MNHNS and CDR2 SASEGT. The CDR3, as DNA: TGTGCCACCTCTTCGCCTAGCGGGGGCTACAATGAGCAGTTCTTC. This gives the protein CATSSPSGGYNEQFF.

V gene TRBV5-8 combines with J gene TRBJ2-1; 9 bases map to TRBD1. CDR3 length: 16 residues. Trimming removed 4 bases from V and 1 base from J; junction bases left unmatched: 6. Germline V gene data show CDR1 as SGHTS and CDR2 as YDEGEE. The CDR3 DNA reads as TGTGCCAGCAGCAACACAGGGGGCGTATCCTACAATGAGCAGTTCTTC. It translates to CASSNTGGVSYNEQFF.

On this clone itself: Additional DNA sequences in this sample encode the identical CDR3. This chain uses TRBV7-2 with TRBJ2-2; no reliable D call. Looked up from germline, CDR1 is SGHTA and CDR2 is FQGNSA. The V end lost 3 bases, the J end lost 0 bases, and 8 bases lay between the germline ends. The CDR3 runs to 15 residues. The CDR3 protein is CASSFGQTNTGELFF. CDR3 bases: TGTGCCAGCAGCTTTGGCCAGACGAACACCGGGGAGCTGTTTTTT.

The rearrangement links TRBV9 to TRBJ2-5; 7 positions agree with TRBD1. The CDR3 covers 15 residues. The germline CDR1 and CDR2 sequences are SGDLS and YYNGEE. V was clipped by 0 bases and J by 5 bases; unmatched bases: 7. The CDR3 DNA sequence: TGTGCCAGCAGCGTAGAAGGGGGCGCGTGGGAGACCCAGTACTTC. Protein product: CASSVEGGAWETQYF. The whole variable domain, remainder taken from reference TRBV9 and TRBJ2-5, is DSGVTQTPKHLITATGQRVTLRCSPRSGDLSVYWYQQSLDQGLQFLIQYYNGEERAKGNILERFSAQQFPDLHSELNLSSLELGDSALYFCASSVEGGAWETQYFGPGTRLLVL.

CDR3 loop: CASSEAGQFTTGYTF. CDR3 bases: TGTGCCAGCAGTGAAGCCGGACAGTTCACTACTGGCTACACCTTC. The gene calls are TRBV6-1 and TRBJ1-2; TRBD1 is a possible D gene (6 bases). The CDR3 runs 15 residues. Per germline, CDR1 MNHNS and CDR2 SASEGT. V dropped 0 bases and J dropped 7 bases, with 15 bases sitting between them.